A single sample gave rise to the 18 T cell receptor beta chains below, sequenced in a study of monozygotic twins with inflammatory bowel disease (dated by TCRdb to the late 2010s). The method behind the library was 5' RACE. Reads for this sample came from an Illumina HiSeq 2500. TCRdb reanalyzed the reads, keeping one entry per CDR3 protein sequence and omitting DNA. This sample's table contains over 100,000 distinct CDR3 sequences. Of the sample, 9.5% to 15% is held by the ten largest clones. What was sequenced was blood. These TCRs come from a human donor with ulcerative colitis or Crohn's disease, or a healthy co-twin of an affected twin (not recorded which).

This chain uses TRBV20-1 with TRBJ1-4. Germline assignment: CDR1 DFQATT and CDR2 SNEGSKA (reference sequence). The CDR3 covers 14 residues. CDR3 sequence: CSARTYIRNEKLFF.

V and J are TRBV19 and TRBJ2-1. Germline CDR1 and CDR2: LNHDA and SQIVND (reference sequence). The CDR3 covers 15 residues. The CDR3 sequence is CASLGLGSRHNEQFF.

CDR3 loop: CAVRLARDGDTQYF. The V call is TRBV10-3, the J call TRBJ2-3; absent DNA, TCRdb's TRBD2 call cannot be checked. Germline CDR1 ENHRY, CDR2 SYGVKD. The CDR3 contains 14 residues.

This chain joins TRBV27 and TRBJ1-5; no DNA is available, so the TRBD1 call from TCRdb remains unchecked. The CDR3 spans 15 residues. The germline gives CDR1 MNHEY, CDR2 SMNVEV (reference sequence). CDR3 sequence reads: CASRQRQGHNQPQHF.

V is TRBV5-4 and J is TRBJ1-4. Germline V lookup: CDR1 SGHNT, CDR2 YYREEE (reference sequence). CDR3 length: 15 residues. The CDR3 reads CASSLDPGNNEKLFF.

V and J are TRBV12-3 or TRBV12-4 and TRBJ2-5; the TCRdb D gene call, TRBD1, has no DNA to confirm it. The CDR3 has 14 amino acids. The CDR3: CASSHRGRWETQYF.

This rearrangement joins TRBV13 to TRBJ2-1; TCRdb lists TRBD2, though no DNA is available to test this call. The CDR3 runs 13 residues. The germline CDR1 and CDR2 sequences are PRHDT and FYEKMQ (reference sequence). CDR3 sequence: CASSPQLAIEQFF.

This chain links TRBV5-1 with TRBJ2-6. CDR3 length equals 15 residues. Germline V gene sequence: CDR1 SGHRS, CDR2 YFSETQ. The CDR3 loop is CASSQPSSGANVLTF.

V usage is TRBV7-8 and J usage is TRBJ1-4; TCRdb indicates TRBD1, and absent DNA this call remains unverified. Germline V gives CDR1 SGHVS, CDR2 FQNEAQ. The CDR3 extends over 16 amino acids. This CDR3 reads CASSLGYAGGNEKLFF. Drawing the rest from reference TRBV7-8 and TRBJ1-4, the complete variable domain is GAGVSQSPRYKVAKRGQDVALRCDPISGHVSLFWYQQALGQGPEFLTYFQNEAQLDKSGLPSDRFFAERPEGSVSTLKIQRTQQEDSAVYLCASSLGYAGGNEKLFFGSGTQLSVL.

J is TRBJ2-7 and V is TRBV5-1; absent DNA, TCRdb's TRBD1 call cannot be checked. Germline loops: CDR1 SGHRS, CDR2 YFSETQ. The CDR3 extends over 15 amino acids. CDR3 loop: CASSFGRGGDYEQYF.

The rearrangement links TRBV7-9 to TRBJ1-5. Germline CDR1 SEHNR, CDR2 FQNEAQ (reference sequence). The CDR3 has 14 residues. The CDR3 sequence is CASSLSHSNQPQHF.

CDR3 amino acids: CASSPFSGSNGELFF. V is TRBV5-1 and J is TRBJ2-2; lacking DNA, the TRBD2 call made by TCRdb goes unchecked. The CDR3 length is 15 residues. Germline V gives CDR1 SGHRS, CDR2 YFSETQ.

The chain recombines TRBV7-8 with TRBJ2-1; lacking DNA, the TRBD2 call made by TCRdb goes unchecked. The CDR3 is 14 residues long. Germline lookup yields CDR1 SGHVS and CDR2 FQNEAQ. CDR3 sequence: CASSGARGGYEQFF.

This rearrangement joins TRBV13 to TRBJ2-2. Germline V gene data show CDR1 as PRHDT and CDR2 as FYEKMQ (reference sequence). CDR3 size: 14 residues. The CDR3 sequence is CASSFGLIIGELFF.

The chain uses TRBV12-3 or TRBV12-4 and TRBJ2-5; TCRdb picks TRBD1, but there is no DNA to check that call. The CDR3 has 15 residues. The CDR3 sequence is CASSLGTGGVETQYF.

The V call is TRBV20-1, the J call TRBJ1-2; the TCRdb call, TRBD1, lacks DNA for checking. The CDR3 covers 14 residues. CDR1 and CDR2 (germline): DFQATT, SNEGSKA (reference sequence). The CDR3 loop is CSAPLAGRSYGYTF.

The gene calls are TRBV3-1 and TRBJ2-1. The CDR3 length is 15 residues. Germline CDR1 LGHDT, CDR2 YNNKEL (reference sequence). CDR3: CASSQVVRAYNEQFF.

The chain joins TRBV3-1 to TRBJ1-2; as DNA is missing, the TRBD1 call by TCRdb cannot be tested. CDR1 and CDR2 from the germline V gene are LGHDT and YNNKEL (reference sequence). There are 14 residues in the CDR3. The CDR3 loop is CASSQTTERYGYTF.